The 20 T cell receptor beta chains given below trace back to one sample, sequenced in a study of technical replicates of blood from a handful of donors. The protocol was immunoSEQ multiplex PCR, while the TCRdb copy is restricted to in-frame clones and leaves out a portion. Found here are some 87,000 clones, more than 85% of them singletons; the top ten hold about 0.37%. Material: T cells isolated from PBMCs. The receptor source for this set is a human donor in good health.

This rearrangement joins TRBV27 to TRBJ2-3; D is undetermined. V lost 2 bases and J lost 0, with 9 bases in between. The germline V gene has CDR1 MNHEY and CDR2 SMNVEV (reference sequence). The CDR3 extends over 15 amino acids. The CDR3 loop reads CASSLGAASTDTQYF. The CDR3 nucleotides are TGTGCCAGCAGTTTAGGCGCGGCTAGCACAGATACGCAGTATTTT.

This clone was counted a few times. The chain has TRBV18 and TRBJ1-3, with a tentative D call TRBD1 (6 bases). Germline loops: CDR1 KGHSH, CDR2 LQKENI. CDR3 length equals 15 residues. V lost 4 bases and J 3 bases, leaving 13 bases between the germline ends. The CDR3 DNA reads TGTGCCAGCTCACTCTACAGGGATGATGGAAACACCATATATTTT. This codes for CASSLYRDDGNTIYF.

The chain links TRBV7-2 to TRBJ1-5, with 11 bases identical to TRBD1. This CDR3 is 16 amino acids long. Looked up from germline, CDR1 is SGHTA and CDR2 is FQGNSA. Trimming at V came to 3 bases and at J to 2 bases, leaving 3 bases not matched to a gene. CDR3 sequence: CASSLGTGGRNQPQHF. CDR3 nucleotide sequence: TGTGCCAGCAGCTTGGGGACAGGGGGACGCAATCAGCCCCAGCATTTT.

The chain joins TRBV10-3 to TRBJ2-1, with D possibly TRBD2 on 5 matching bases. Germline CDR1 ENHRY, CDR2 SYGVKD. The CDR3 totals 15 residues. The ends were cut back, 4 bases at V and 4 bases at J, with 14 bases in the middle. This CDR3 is CAISGPSGPYNEQFF. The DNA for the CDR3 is TGTGCCATCAGTGGCCCCAGCGGCCCATACAATGAGCAGTTCTTC.

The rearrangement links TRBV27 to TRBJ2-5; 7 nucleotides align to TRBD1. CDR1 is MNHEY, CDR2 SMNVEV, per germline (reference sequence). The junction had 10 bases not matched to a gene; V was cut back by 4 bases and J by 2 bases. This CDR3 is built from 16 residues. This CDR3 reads CASSSLGGQLQETQYF. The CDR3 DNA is TGTGCCAGCAGTTCGCTAGGGGGCCAGCTTCAAGAGACCCAGTACTTC.

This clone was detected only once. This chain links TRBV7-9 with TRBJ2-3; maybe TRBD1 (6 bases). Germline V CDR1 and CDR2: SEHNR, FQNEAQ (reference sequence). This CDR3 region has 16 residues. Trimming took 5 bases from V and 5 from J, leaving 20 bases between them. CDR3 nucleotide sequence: TGTGCCAGCAGCCCACGAGTGGGGGACAAAAGAGATACGCAGTATTTT. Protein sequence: CASSPRVGDKRDTQYF.

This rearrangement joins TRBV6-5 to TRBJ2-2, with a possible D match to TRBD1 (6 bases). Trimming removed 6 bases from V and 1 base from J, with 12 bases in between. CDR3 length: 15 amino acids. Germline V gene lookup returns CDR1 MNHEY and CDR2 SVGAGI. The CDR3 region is CASSRGQKNTGELFF. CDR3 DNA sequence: TGTGCCAGCAGCCGCGGACAGAAGAACACCGGGGAGCTGTTTTTT.

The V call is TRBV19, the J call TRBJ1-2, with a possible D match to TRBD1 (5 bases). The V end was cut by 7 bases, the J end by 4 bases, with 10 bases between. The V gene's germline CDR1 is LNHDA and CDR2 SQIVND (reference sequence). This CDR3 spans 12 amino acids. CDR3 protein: CASTGDFYGYTF. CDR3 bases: TGTGCCAGTACGGGGGACTTCTATGGCTACACCTTC. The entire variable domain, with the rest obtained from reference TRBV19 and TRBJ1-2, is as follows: DGGITQSPKYLFRKEGQNVTLSCEQNLNHDAMYWYRQDPGQGLRLIYYSQIVNDFQKGDIAEGYSVSREKKESFPLTVTSAQKNPTAFYLCASTGDFYGYTFGSGTRLTVV.

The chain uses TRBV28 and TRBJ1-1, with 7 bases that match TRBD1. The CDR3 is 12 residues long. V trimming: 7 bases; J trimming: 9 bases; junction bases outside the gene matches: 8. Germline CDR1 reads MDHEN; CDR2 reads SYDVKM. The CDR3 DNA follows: TGTGCCAGCAAGCAGACAGGGAGAAAAGCTTTCTTT. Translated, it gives CASKQTGRKAFF.

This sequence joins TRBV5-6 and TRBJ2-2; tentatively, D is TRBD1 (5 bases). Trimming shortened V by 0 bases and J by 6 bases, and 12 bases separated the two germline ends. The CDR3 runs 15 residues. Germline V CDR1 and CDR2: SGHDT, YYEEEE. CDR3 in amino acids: CASSLGQGNPGELFF. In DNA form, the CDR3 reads TGTGCCAGCAGCTTGGGCCAGGGTAATCCCGGGGAGCTGTTTTTT.

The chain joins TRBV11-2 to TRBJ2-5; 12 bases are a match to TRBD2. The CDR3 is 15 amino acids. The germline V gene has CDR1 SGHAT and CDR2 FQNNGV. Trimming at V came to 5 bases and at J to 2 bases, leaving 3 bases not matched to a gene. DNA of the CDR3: TGTGCCAGCAGCACAACTAGCGGGGGGCAAGAGACCCAGTACTTC. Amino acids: CASSTTSGGQETQYF.

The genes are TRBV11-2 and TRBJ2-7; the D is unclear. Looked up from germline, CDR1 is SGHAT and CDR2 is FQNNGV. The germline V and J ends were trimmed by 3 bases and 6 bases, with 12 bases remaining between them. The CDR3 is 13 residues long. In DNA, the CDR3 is TGTGCCAGCAGCTTGGGCCTTATAATCGAGCAGTACTTC. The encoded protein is CASSLGLIIEQYF.

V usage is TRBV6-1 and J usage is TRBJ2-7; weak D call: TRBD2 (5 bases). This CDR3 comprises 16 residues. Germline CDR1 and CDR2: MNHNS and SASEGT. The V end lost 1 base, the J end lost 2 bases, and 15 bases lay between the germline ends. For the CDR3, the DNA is TGTGCCAGCAGTGAAGGGACTGACCCAGTAACCTACGAGCAGTACTTC. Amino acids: CASSEGTDPVTYEQYF.

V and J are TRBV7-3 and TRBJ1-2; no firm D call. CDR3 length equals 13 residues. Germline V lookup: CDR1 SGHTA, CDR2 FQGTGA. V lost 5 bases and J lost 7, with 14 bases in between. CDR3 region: CASSPLAGSGYTF. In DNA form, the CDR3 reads TGTGCCAGCAGCCCCCTGGCGGGGTCTGGCTACACCTTC.

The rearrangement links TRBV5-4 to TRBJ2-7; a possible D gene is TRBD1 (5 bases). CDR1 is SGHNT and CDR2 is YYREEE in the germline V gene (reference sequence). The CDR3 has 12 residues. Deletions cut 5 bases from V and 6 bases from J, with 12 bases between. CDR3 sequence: CASRATGPEQYF. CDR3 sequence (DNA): TGTGCCAGCAGGGCAACAGGTCCCGAGCAGTACTTC.

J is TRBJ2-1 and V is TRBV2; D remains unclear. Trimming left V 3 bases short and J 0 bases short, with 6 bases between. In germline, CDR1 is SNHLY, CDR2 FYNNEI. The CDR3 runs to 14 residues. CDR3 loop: CASSELSSYNEQFF. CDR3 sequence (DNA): TGTGCCAGCAGTGAGCTTAGCTCCTACAATGAGCAGTTCTTC. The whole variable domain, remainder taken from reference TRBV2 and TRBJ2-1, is EPEVTQTPSHQVTQMGQEVILRCVPISNHLYFYWYRQILGQKVEFLVSFYNNEISEKSEIFDDQFSVERPDGSNFTLKIRSTKLEDSAMYFCASSELSSYNEQFFGPGTRLTVL.

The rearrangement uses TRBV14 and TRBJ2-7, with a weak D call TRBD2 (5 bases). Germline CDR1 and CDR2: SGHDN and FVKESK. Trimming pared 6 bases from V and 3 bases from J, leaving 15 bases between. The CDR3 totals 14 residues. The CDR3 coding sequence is TGTGCCAGCAGTCGAGGGTCTCCCCTCTACGAGCAGTACTTC. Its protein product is CASSRGSPLYEQYF.

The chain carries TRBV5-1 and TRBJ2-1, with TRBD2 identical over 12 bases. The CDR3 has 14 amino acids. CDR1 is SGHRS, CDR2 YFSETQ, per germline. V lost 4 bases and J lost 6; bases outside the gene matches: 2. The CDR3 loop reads CASSPSGRGNEQFF. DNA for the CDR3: TGCGCCAGCAGCCCTAGCGGGAGGGGCAATGAGCAGTTCTTC.

The CDR3 sequence: CASSIGLAYNEQFF. The CDR3 region has the DNA TGTGCCAGCAGTATAGGACTAGCCTACAATGAGCAGTTCTTC. This sequence joins TRBV27 and TRBJ2-1; TRBD2 matches 7 bases. Germline CDR1 and CDR2: MNHEY and SMNVEV (reference sequence). This CDR3 has 14 amino acids. V was clipped by 5 bases and J by 2 bases; unmatched bases: 3.

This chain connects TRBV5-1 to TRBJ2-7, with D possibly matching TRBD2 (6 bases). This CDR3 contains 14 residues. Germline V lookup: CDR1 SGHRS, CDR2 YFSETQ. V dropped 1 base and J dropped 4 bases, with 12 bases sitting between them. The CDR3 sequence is CASSLYGGGYEQYF. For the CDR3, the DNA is TGCGCCAGCAGCTTGTACGGGGGTGGTTACGAGCAGTACTTC.